This entry features one T cell receptor (beta chain) sequence. The PCR contained 60 Vbeta and 13 Jbeta primers. The method was immunoSEQ multiplex PCR; TCRdb's version includes in-frame clones alone and lacks a portion of them. The sample carries about 150,000 clones, 60% to 80% recorded once. With 0 bases removed from V and 2 bases from J, the gap between germline ends came to 10 bases. Germline V gives CDR1 MGHRA, CDR2 YSYEKL. CDR3 size: 15 residues. The data are from a study of cytomegalovirus exposure and HLA in healthy donors. V usage is TRBV4-1 and J usage is TRBJ1-1, with unresolved D. The receptor comes from a woman between 40 and 50 years old in good health and CMV-seropositive. Sequencing was performed on PBMCs. The CDR3 bases are TGCGCCAGCAGCCAAGAGTTCGGGTTCAACACTGAAGCTTTCTTT. Amino acid sequence: CASSQEFGFNTEAFF.